These 7 T cell receptor beta chains were all obtained from the same sample, sequenced in a study of T cells in localized non-small cell lung cancer. Data came from immunoSEQ multiplex PCR; TCRdb stores just in-frame clones and leaves some out. The table shows about 3,200 clones, with approximately 25% occurring only once. The material sequenced was lung tumor tissue, taken before any cancer treatment. Receptors originate from a man aged 40 to 70 with stage I lung adenocarcinoma.

Note on this clone: Compared with germline, one end of the junction differs, possibly owing to a read error. V gene TRBV18 combines with J gene TRBJ2-1, with D unresolved. The V gene's germline CDR1 is KGHSH and CDR2 LQKENI. This CDR3 has 12 residues. The CDR3 DNA is TGTGCCAGCTCACCCTCCCACAATGAGCAGTTCTTC. Residues: CASSPSHNEQFF. Full variable domain (outside the CDR3, taken from reference TRBV18 and TRBJ2-1): NAGVMQNPRHLVRRRGQEARLRCSPMKGHSHVYWYRQLPEEGLKFMVYLQKENIIDESGMPKERFSAEFPKEGPSILRIQQVVRGDSAAYFCASSPSHNEQFFGPGTRLTVL.

This clone was observed a few times. The rearrangement links TRBV6-8 to TRBJ2-2; D is uncertain. Deletions cut 2 bases from V and 1 base from J, with 5 bases between. The CDR3 runs to 14 residues. CDR1 and CDR2 from the germline V gene are MNHGY and SAAAGT. CDR3 DNA sequence: TGTGCCAGCAGTTACCACGGGAACACCGGGGAGCTGTTTTTT. Translating gives CASSYHGNTGELFF.

CDR3 loop: CSVRAGLNTIYF. CDR3 coding DNA: TGCAGCGTTCGGGCAGGCCTAAACACCATATATTTT. The rearrangement links TRBV29-1 to TRBJ1-3; D unclear. V was shortened by 5 bases and J by 6 bases, with 11 bases between the two germline ends. Germline V CDR1 and CDR2: SQVTM, ANQGSEA. The CDR3 totals 12 residues. Together with reference TRBV29-1 and TRBJ1-3, the CDR3 gives the full variable domain: SAVISQKPSRDICQRGTSLTIQCQVDSQVTMMFWYRQQPGQSLTLIATANQGSEATYESGFVIDKFPISRPNLTFSTLTVSNMSPEDSSIYLCSVRAGLNTIYFGEGSWLTVV.

The rearrangement links TRBV28 to TRBJ1-5; no firm D call. Germline-derived CDR1 and CDR2 are MDHEN and SYDVKM. The CDR3 is 15 residues long. V lost 5 bases and J lost 3, with 14 bases in between. CDR3 protein: CASSLSQAYNQPQHF. The DNA for the CDR3 is TGTGCCAGCAGTCTCTCCCAGGCCTACAATCAGCCCCAGCATTTT. Together with reference TRBV28 and TRBJ1-5, the CDR3 gives the full variable domain: DVKVTQSSRYLVKRTGEKVFLECVQDMDHENMFWYRQDPGLGLRLIYFSYDVKMKEKGDIPEGYSVSREKKERFSLILESASTNQTSMYLCASSLSQAYNQPQHFGDGTRLSIL.

This clone was observed a single time. V usage is TRBV5-1 and J usage is TRBJ2-3; D might be TRBD2 (6 bases). V was cut by 4 bases and J by 0 bases, with 12 bases left in between. The CDR3 consists of 15 residues. The V gene's germline CDR1 is SGHRS and CDR2 YFSETQ. The CDR3 loop is CASSQGRPSTDTQYF. DNA of the CDR3: TGCGCCAGCAGCCAAGGGAGGCCCAGCACAGATACGCAGTATTTT.

This chain links TRBV18 with TRBJ1-3, with 7 positions matching TRBD1. This CDR3 contains 15 residues. The germline V gene encodes CDR1 KGHSH and CDR2 LQKENI. J lost 5 bases, V lost 6 bases, and 10 bases had no gene match. This chain's CDR3 is CASSHSRDSRNTIYF. The CDR3 coding sequence is TGTGCCAGCTCGCACTCCCGGGACAGTCGAAACACCATATATTTT.

The gene calls are TRBV18 and TRBJ1-2, with D hard to call. This CDR3 contains 17 residues. CDR1 is KGHSH and CDR2 is LQKENI in the germline V gene. The V end lost 2 bases, the J end lost 1 base, and 17 bases lay between the germline ends. The CDR3 nucleotides read TGTGCCAGCTCACCAGGGTTGTCGGCAGGTGATAACTATGGCTACACCTTC. This translates into CASSPGLSAGDNYGYTF.